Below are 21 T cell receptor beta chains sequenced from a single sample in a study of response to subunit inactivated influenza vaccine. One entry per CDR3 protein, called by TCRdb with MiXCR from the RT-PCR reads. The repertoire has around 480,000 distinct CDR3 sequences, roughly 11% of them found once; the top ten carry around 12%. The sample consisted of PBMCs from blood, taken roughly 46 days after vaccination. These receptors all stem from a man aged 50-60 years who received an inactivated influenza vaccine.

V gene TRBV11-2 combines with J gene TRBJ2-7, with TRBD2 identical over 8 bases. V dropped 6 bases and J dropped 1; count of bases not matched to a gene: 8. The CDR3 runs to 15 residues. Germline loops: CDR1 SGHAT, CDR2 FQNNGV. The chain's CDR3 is CASRSLAGISYEQYF. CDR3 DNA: TGTGCCAGCAGGTCCTTAGCGGGGATTTCCTACGAGCAGTACTTC.

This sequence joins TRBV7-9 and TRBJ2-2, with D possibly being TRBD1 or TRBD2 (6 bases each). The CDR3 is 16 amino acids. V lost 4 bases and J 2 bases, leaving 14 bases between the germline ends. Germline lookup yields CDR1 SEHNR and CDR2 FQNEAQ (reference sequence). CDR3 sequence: CASSSPYGGNTGELFF. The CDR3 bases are TGTGCCAGCAGCTCCCCCTACGGGGGCAACACCGGGGAGCTGTTTTTT.

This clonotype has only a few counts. Here the CDR3 reads CASSLVGGGSSPLHF. DNA of the CDR3: TGTGCCAGCAGCTTAGTTGGGGGCGGGAGTTCACCCCTCCACTTT. The genes are TRBV7-2 and TRBJ1-6, with a tentative D call TRBD1 (6 bases). The CDR3 runs 15 residues. V lost 1 base and J lost 9, with 13 bases in between. Germline V gene data show CDR1 as SGHTA and CDR2 as FQGNSA.

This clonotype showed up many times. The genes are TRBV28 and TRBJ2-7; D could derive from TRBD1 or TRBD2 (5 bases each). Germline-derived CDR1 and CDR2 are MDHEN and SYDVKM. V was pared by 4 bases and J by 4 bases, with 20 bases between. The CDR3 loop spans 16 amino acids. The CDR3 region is CASSSSPGTSRYEQYF. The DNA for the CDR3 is TGTGCCAGCAGTTCATCCCCGGGGACGTCACGGTACGAGCAGTACTTC.

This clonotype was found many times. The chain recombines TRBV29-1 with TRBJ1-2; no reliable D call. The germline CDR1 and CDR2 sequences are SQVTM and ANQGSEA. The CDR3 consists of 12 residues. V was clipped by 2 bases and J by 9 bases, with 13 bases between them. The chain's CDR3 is CSVEQATGSYTF. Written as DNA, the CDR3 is TGCAGCGTTGAACAGGCTACGGGTAGCTACACCTTC.

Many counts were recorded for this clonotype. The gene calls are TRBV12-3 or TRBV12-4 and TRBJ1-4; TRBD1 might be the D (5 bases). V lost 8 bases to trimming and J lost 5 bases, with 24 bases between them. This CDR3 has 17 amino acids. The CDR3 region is CASSEEGWEAANEKLFF. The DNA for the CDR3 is TGTGCCAGCTCGGAGGAGGGGTGGGAGGCCGCCAATGAAAAACTGTTTTTT.

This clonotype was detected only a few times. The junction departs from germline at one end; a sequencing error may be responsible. The CDR3 loop is CVSSGGWETQYF. The CDR3 nucleotides are TGTGTCAGCAGTGGTGGTTGGGAGACCCAGTACTTC. The V gene is TRBV25-1, the J gene TRBJ2-5, with unresolved D. There are 12 residues in the CDR3. Germline CDR1 and CDR2: MGHDK and SYGVNS.

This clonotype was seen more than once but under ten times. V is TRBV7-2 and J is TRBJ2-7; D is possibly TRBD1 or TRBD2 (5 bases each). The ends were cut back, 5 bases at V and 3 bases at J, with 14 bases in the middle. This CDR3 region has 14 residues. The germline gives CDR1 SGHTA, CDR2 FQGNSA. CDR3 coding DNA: TGTGCCAGCAGCAGAACCGGGACGAACTACGAGCAGTACTTC. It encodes CASSRTGTNYEQYF.

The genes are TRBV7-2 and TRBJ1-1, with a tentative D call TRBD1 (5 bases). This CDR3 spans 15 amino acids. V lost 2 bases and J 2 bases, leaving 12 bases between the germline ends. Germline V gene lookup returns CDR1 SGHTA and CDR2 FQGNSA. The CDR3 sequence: CASSLRPGPNTEAFF. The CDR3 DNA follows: TGTGCCAGCAGCTTACGCCCGGGGCCAAACACTGAAGCTTTCTTT.

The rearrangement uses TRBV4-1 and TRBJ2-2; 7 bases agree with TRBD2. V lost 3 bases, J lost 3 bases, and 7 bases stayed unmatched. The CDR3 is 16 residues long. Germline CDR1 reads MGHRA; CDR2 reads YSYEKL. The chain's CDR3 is CASSHPGGWDTGELFF. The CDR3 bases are TGCGCCAGCAGCCACCCCGGGGGGTGGGACACCGGGGAGCTGTTTTTT.

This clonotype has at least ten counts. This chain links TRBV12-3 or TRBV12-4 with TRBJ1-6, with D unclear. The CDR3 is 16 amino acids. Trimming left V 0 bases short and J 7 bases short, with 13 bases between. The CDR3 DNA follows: TGTGCCAGCAGTTTAGCTTCAGCCCTCCTAAATTCACCCCTCCACTTT. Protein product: CASSLASALLNSPLHF.

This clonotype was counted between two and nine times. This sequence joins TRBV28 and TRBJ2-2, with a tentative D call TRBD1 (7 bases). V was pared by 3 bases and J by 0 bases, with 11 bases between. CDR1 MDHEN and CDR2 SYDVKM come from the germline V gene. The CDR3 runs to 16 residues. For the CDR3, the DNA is TGTGCCAGCAGTTTCGCGGGACAGCCGAACACCGGGGAGCTGTTTTTT. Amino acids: CASSFAGQPNTGELFF. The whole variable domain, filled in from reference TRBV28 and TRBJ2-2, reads DVKVTQSSRYLVKRTGEKVFLECVQDMDHENMFWYRQDPGLGLRLIYFSYDVKMKEKGDIPEGYSVSREKKERFSLILESASTNQTSMYLCASSFAGQPNTGELFFGEGSRLTVL.

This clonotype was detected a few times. CDR3 residues: CAISRLQGARNNEQFF. The CDR3 region has the DNA TGTGCCATCAGTCGCCTACAGGGGGCTAGGAACAATGAGCAGTTCTTC. This chain links TRBV10-3 with TRBJ2-1; 9 bases align to TRBD1. The CDR3 sequence is 16 residues long. V was clipped by 5 bases and J by 5 bases; unmatched bases: 10. Germline values: CDR1 ENHRY, CDR2 SYGVKD.

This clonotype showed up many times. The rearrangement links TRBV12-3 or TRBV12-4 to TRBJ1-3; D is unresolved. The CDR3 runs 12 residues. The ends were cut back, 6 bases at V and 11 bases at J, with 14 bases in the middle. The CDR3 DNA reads TGTGCCAGCAGCGCCCCCCTTCGATCCATATATTTT. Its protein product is CASSAPLRSIYF.

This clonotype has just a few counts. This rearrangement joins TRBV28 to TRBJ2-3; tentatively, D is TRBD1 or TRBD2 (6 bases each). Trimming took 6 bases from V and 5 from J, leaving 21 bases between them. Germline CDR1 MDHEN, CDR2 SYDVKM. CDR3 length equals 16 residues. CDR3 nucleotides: TGTGCCAGCAGCCCTCTGGGGGGCGTTGGGGTAGATACGCAGTATTTT. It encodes CASSPLGGVGVDTQYF.

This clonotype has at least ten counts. For the CDR3, the DNA is TGTGCCAGCAGTTTCTTGGGCGAAACCTACAAAAACATTCAGTACTTC. This sequence encodes CASSFLGETYKNIQYF. The chain links TRBV28 to TRBJ2-4; unclear D gene. Trimming stripped 3 bases from V and 3 bases from J, with 15 bases between. The CDR3 has 16 amino acids. CDR1 is MDHEN, CDR2 SYDVKM, per germline.

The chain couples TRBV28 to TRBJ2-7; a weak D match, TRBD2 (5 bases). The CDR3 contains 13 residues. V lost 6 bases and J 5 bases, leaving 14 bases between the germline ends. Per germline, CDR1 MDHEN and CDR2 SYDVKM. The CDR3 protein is CASRRPGVDEQYF. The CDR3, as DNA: TGTGCCAGCAGGCGACCCGGGGTGGACGAGCAGTACTTC.

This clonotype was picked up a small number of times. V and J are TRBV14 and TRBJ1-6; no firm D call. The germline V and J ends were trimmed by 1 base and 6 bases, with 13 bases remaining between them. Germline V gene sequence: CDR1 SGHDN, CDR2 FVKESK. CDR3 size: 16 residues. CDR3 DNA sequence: TGTGCCAGCAGCCAAGGGGTATGGACGGGTAATTCACCCCTCCACTTT. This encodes CASSQGVWTGNSPLHF.

In DNA form, the CDR3 reads TGTGCCTGGAGTGATAGAAACGGGGAGCTGTTTTTT. Amino acids: CAWSDRNGELFF. This chain uses TRBV30 with TRBJ2-2, with D hard to call. Trimming removed 1 base at V and 7 bases at J, with 7 bases between. CDR3 size: 12 residues. Per the germline V gene, CDR1 is GTSNPN and CDR2 is SVGIG (reference sequence).

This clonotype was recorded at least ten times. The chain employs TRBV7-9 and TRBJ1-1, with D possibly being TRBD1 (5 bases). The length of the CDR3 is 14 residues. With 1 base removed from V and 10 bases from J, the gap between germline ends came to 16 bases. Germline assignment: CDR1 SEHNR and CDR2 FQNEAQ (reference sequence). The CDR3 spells CASSLDIGGNRAFF. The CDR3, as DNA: TGTGCCAGCAGCTTAGATATTGGGGGAAATCGAGCTTTCTTT.

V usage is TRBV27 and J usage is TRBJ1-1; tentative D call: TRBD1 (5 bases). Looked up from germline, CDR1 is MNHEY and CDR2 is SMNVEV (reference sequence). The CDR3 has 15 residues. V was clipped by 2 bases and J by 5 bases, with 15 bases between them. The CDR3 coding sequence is TGTGCCAGCAGTTTAAACCCCAGGGTGGGAACTGAAGCTTTCTTT. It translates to CASSLNPRVGTEAFF.